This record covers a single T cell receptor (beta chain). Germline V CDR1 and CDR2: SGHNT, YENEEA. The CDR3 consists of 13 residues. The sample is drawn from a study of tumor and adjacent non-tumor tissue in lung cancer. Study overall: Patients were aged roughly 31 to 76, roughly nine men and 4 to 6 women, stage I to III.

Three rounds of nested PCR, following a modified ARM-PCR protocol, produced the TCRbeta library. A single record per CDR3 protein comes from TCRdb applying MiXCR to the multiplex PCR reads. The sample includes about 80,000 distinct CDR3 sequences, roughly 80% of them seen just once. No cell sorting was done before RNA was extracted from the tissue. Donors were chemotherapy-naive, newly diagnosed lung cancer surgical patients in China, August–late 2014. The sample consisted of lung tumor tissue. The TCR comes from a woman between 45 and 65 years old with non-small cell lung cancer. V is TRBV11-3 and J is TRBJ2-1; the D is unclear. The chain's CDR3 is CANSQNSYNEQFF. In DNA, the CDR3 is TGTGCTAACTCCCAAAATTCCTACAATGAGCAGTTCTTC.